This T cell receptor (beta chain) was documented in a study of blood T cell repertoires in COVID-19. In the study overall: Sites across the United States, Italy and Spain contributed samples from acute and convalescent COVID-19. From T cells, B-cell-depleted T cells, or PBMCs came the material, which was cDNA or gDNA.

The V gene's germline CDR1 is SGHRS and CDR2 YFSETQ. V shed 0 bases and J shed 0 bases, with 8 bases lying between them. The CDR3 is made up of 15 amino acids. Original analysis: The authors estimated nucleated cell counts from reference gene primer amplification. Using immunoSEQ multiplex PCR, the repertoire was profiled, and TCRdb retains in-frame clones only, with some absent. The DNA gave D and trimming, while V, J and clone size come from that table. The sample consists of around 180,000 clones, around 74% of them appearing once. Only a few counts were recorded for this clone. The V and J genes are TRBV5-1 and TRBJ2-3; D is possibly TRBD1 (5 bases). This TCR came from a woman older than 75 with acute or convalescent COVID-19. Sequencing input: peripheral blood. CDR3 sequence (DNA): TGCGCCAGCAGCTTGGATCCAGGGAGCACAGATACGCAGTATTTT. As protein: CASSLDPGSTDTQYF.